Detailed here is one T cell receptor (beta chain). The entry originates in a study of OX40 agonist ivuxolimab in advanced cancers. CDR1 SGHRS and CDR2 YFSETQ come from the germline V gene. Trimming removed 3 bases from V and 0 bases from J; junction bases left unmatched: 8. CDR3 length: 17 amino acids. Measured with immunoSEQ multiplex PCR; TCRdb has only the in-frame clones, and not every one. This table has tens of thousands of clones, over 80% appearing once. The V call is TRBV5-1, the J call TRBJ1-3; 8 positions agree with TRBD1. The sequencing here drew on CD4+ or CD8+ T cells sorted from blood, taken in a trial of the OX40 agonist ivuxolimab. The receptor was isolated from an adult with an advanced solid tumor such as melanoma, head and neck, liver or kidney cancer. The CDR3 loop is CASSSQGALSSGNTIYF. Written as DNA, the CDR3 is TGCGCCAGCAGCTCTCAGGGGGCCCTTAGCTCTGGAAACACCATATATTTT.